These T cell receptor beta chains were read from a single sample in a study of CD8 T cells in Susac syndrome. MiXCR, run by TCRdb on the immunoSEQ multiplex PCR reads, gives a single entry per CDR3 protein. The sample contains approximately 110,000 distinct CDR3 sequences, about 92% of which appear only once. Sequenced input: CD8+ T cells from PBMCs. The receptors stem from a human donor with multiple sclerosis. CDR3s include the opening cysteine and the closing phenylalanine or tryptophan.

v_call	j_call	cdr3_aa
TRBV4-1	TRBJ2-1	CASSQSGTTNEQFF
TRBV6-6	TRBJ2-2	CASTYGGRVNGELFF
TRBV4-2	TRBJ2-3	CASSHRTSGITFTSTDTQYF
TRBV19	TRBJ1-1	CASSIGGKTEAFF
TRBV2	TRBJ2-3	CASLGTSGRTDTQYF
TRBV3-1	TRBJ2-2	CASSRKVWGQGVIGELFF
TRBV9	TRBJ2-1	CASSVADYPSSNEQFF
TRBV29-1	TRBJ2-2	CSVALGTGELFF
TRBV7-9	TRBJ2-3	CASSPRLADTQYF
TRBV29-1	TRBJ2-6	CSVSGLAGANVLTF
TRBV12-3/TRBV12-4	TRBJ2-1	CASSFPTGVGYNEQFF
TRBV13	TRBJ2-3	CASSAPGDSPTDTQYF
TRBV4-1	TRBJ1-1	CASSQEEGRITEAFF
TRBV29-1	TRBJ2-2	CSVVLGNTGELFF
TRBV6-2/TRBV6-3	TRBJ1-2	CASSSFGGDYTF
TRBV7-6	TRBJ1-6	CASSPGEGNSPLHF
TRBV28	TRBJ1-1	CASSFGWDRGGNTEAFF
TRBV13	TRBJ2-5	CASSKRGLAGGETQYF
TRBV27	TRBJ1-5	CASSSWFGQPQHF
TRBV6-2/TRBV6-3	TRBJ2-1	CASSYTGRGNEQFF
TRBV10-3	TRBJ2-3	CAISESEGANTDTQYF
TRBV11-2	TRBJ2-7	CASSSRWDF
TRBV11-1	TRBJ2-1	CASSLSGNWGNEQFF
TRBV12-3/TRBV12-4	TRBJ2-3	CASSVSRDTQYF
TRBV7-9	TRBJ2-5	CASSLVNGWRRGWQETQYF
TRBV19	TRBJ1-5	CASSEKQHSNQPQHF
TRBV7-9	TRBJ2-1	CASSPSSGTSGYNEQFF
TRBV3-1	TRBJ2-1	CASSQWLAGANEQFF
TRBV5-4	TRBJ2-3	CASSFDRTNTDTQYF
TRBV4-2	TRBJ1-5	CASSQEQGVGHQPQHF
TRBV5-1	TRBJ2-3	CASSLADKGRGTDTQYF
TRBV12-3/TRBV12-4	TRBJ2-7	CASSFLQRKPYEQYF
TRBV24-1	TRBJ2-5	CATSDFKRGKGSGQETQYF
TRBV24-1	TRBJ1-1	CATSDPRDRSMGTEAFF
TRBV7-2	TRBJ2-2	CASGGTRLGTGELFF
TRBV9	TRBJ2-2	CASSDVGGVNTGELFF
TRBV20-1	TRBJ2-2	CSARIKIGGTLPGELFF
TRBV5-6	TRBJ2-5	CASSFVQGFTFAETQYF
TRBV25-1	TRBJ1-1	CASSEAMGTEAFF
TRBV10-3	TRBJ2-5	CAISVKGKETQYF
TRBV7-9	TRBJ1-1	CASTPGQNTEAFF
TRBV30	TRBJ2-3	CAWSFSLGDTQYF